The sequence of this TCR beta chain was determined in a study of blood T cell repertoires in COVID-19. Study context: There were acute and convalescent COVID-19 samples, and they came from the United States, Italy and Spain.

Data came from immunoSEQ multiplex PCR; TCRdb stores just in-frame clones and leaves some out. The sample records roughly 200,000 clones, about four fifths being singletons. This CDR3 spans 13 amino acids. Trimming stripped 5 bases from V and 4 bases from J, with 11 bases between. Germline V lookup: CDR1 SEHNR, CDR2 FQNEAQ (reference sequence). The sequencing input was peripheral blood. The receptor was derived from a man between 50 and 59 years old with active or convalescent COVID-19. The V call is TRBV7-9, the J call TRBJ1-2; unclear D gene. This CDR3 reads CASSPVQVYGYTF. The CDR3 DNA is TGTGCCAGCAGCCCAGTTCAGGTCTATGGCTACACCTTC.